A single sample is the source of the 10 T cell receptor beta chains below, sequenced in a study of early stage breast cancer tumors. TCRdb's table, derived via immunoSEQ multiplex PCR, lists solely in-frame clones and lacks some. The sample yields 35,000 to 45,000 clones, under 80% seen once. The sample comprised blood. The receptors were gathered from a person aged 55 to 69 with breast cancer.

This clone was seen once. The V and J genes are TRBV7-2 and TRBJ2-1, with D tentatively TRBD2 (6 bases). V dropped 5 bases and J dropped 9 bases, with 20 bases sitting between them. The CDR3 consists of 15 residues. Germline CDR1 reads SGHTA; CDR2 reads FQGNSA. CDR3 region: CASSQTSGLRGEQFF. CDR3 sequence (DNA): TGTGCCAGCAGCCAGACCAGCGGGCTCCGTGGTGAGCAGTTCTTC.

The chain joins TRBV6-1 to TRBJ1-5; no firm D call. The CDR3 runs to 15 residues. CDR1 MNHNS and CDR2 SASEGT come from the germline V gene. The V end was cut by 3 bases, the J end by 6 bases, with 15 bases between. The CDR3 loop is CASSEGEGVSQPQHF. As DNA, the CDR3 is TGTGCCAGCAGTGAGGGCGAGGGAGTGAGTCAGCCCCAGCATTTT.

This clone is a singleton in its sample. This chain connects TRBV5-1 to TRBJ2-5, with 10 bases fitting TRBD1. The CDR3 runs to 16 residues. The V and J ends lost 5 bases and 9 bases, in that order; junction bases with no gene match: 16. Germline assignment: CDR1 SGHRS and CDR2 YFSETQ. The CDR3 bases are TGCGCCAGCAGGGGAGCCATCGACAGGGGGCAAGTGGCCCAGTACTTC. Protein product: CASRGAIDRGQVAQYF.

Written as DNA, the CDR3 is TGTGCCAGCAGTGAAAAGGGCTCGACCAGGTTTGAGCAGTTCTTC. It translates to CASSEKGSTRFEQFF. The chain joins TRBV2 to TRBJ2-1; no clear D. From germline, CDR1 is SNHLY and CDR2 FYNNEI. The CDR3 consists of 15 residues. Trimming pared 2 bases from V and 9 bases from J, leaving 17 bases between.

Only a few counts were recorded for this clone. V gene TRBV6-4 combines with J gene TRBJ2-3; perhaps TRBD1 as D (5 bases). Trimming took 6 bases from V and 0 from J, leaving 10 bases between them. Germline V gene lookup returns CDR1 MRHNA and CDR2 SNTAGT. This CDR3 is 14 amino acids long. As DNA, the CDR3 is TGTGCCAGCAGCCAGGGCCTGAGCACAGATACGCAGTATTTT. Its protein product is CASSQGLSTDTQYF.

CDR3 bases: TGTGCCAGCTCACCATCGGCCCCGGGGGCCAATCAGCCCCAGCATTTT. It encodes CASSPSAPGANQPQHF. The V and J genes are TRBV18 and TRBJ1-5, with D maybe TRBD1 (6 bases). The length of the CDR3 is 16 residues. Looked up from germline, CDR1 is KGHSH and CDR2 is LQKENI. V dropped 2 bases and J dropped 3 bases, with 14 bases sitting between them.

This chain joins TRBV2 and TRBJ1-3; D remains ambiguous. The CDR3 has 15 residues. The germline gives CDR1 SNHLY, CDR2 FYNNEI. Between the trimmed V and J ends, which lost 6 bases and 0 bases, there was a span of 12 bases. CDR3 DNA sequence: TGTGCCAGCAGGGGCGTGGATACCTCTGGAAACACCATATATTTT. Its protein is CASRGVDTSGNTIYF.

The rearrangement joins TRBV7-9 to TRBJ2-3, with 9 bases matching TRBD1. Germline V gene lookup returns CDR1 SEHNR and CDR2 FQNEAQ (reference sequence). V shed 5 bases and J 5 bases; nucleotides not matched to a gene: 11. CDR3 size: 16 residues. The CDR3 DNA follows: TGTGCCAGCAGCCCTCGGACAGGGGTGTCCATAGATACGCAGTATTTT. This sequence encodes CASSPRTGVSIDTQYF.

This clone appeared once. The chain employs TRBV7-8 and TRBJ1-2; 8 bases map to TRBD1. Per germline, CDR1 SGHVS and CDR2 FQNEAQ. The CDR3 loop spans 13 amino acids. J was trimmed by 8 bases and V by 4 bases; bases with no gene match: 6. CDR3 sequence (DNA): TGTGCCAGCAGCTCGAGGACAGGGACAGGCTACACCTTC. Encoded protein: CASSSRTGTGYTF.

In this sample, this clone turned up once. The rearrangement uses TRBV28 and TRBJ2-7; the match to TRBD2 covers 8 bases. With 8 bases clipped from V and 5 bases from J, the junction kept 17 bases outside the gene matches. In germline, CDR1 is MDHEN, CDR2 SYDVKM. The CDR3 is 16 amino acids. The CDR3 protein is CASLPPPPLAGNEQYF. The CDR3, as DNA: TGTGCCAGCCTACCCCCTCCTCCGCTAGCGGGCAACGAGCAGTACTTC.